Listed below are T cell receptor beta chains from one sample, sequenced in a study of cytomegalovirus exposure and HLA in healthy donors. Clones were sequenced by immunoSEQ multiplex PCR, and TCRdb holds only the in-frame ones, with some missing. The sample lists about 210,000 clones, roughly 80% occurring once. What was sequenced was PBMCs. The receptors derive from a man under 40 in good health and CMV-seronegative. Both conserved end residues are part of each CDR3. The D gene is left open where the match is weak. Clone size is given for some rows only: seen once, a few or many times, or a class if the clone is expanded.

D | J | length | size | V | CDR3 | DNA
NA | TRBJ1-5 | 14 | NA | TRBV27 | CASSSRGVFKPQHF | TGTGCCAGCAGTTCCCGGGGGGTGTTTAAGCCCCAGCATTTT
NA | TRBJ2-5 | 13 | NA | TRBV10-3 | CAISDAGRETQYF | TGTGCCATCAGTGACGCTGGGAGGGAGACCCAGTACTTC
TRBD2 | TRBJ2-3 | 13 | NA | TRBV6-5 | CASGGGAGDTQYF | TGTGCCAGCGGCGGGGGGGCTGGAGATACGCAGTATTTT
TRBD1 | TRBJ1-1 | 14 | NA | TRBV28 | CASSLDRVVTEAFF | TGTGCCAGCAGTTTGGACAGGGTGGTCACTGAAGCTTTCTTT
TRBD1 | TRBJ1-4 | 14 | NA | TRBV28 | CASSPGQGQEKLFF | TGTGCCAGCAGCCCGGGACAGGGCCAAGAAAAACTGTTTTTT
TRBD1 | TRBJ2-7 | 16 | few | TRBV4-3 | CASSQVARDSSYEQYF | TGCGCCAGCAGCCAAGTCGCCCGGGACAGCTCCTACGAGCAGTACTTC
TRBD1 | TRBJ1-1 | 18 | NA | TRBV7-2 | CASSITGTGGIMNTEAFF | TGTGCCAGCAGCATTACCGGGACAGGGGGCATTATGAACACTGAAGCTTTCTTT
TRBD1 | TRBJ2-3 | 16 | few | TRBV29-1 | CSVEDPDRAFTDTQYF | TGCAGCGTTGAAGATCCGGACAGGGCGTTCACAGATACGCAGTATTTT
NA | TRBJ1-5 | 16 | NA | TRBV19 | CASSTPTEISNQPQHF | TGTGCCAGTAGTACCCCCACCGAGATTAGCAATCAGCCCCAGCATTTT
NA | TRBJ2-1 | 13 | NA | TRBV7-9 | CASSAGQYNEQFF | TGTGCCAGCAGCGCCGGACAGTACAATGAGCAGTTCTTC
NA | TRBJ1-4 | 14 | many | TRBV6-5 | CASKEGSGNEKLFF | TGTGCCAGCAAGGAGGGGAGCGGTAATGAAAAACTGTTTTTT
TRBD1 | TRBJ1-2 | 17 | NA | TRBV2 | CASRVPPGTGYGYGYTF | TGTGCCAGCAGGGTCCCCCCCGGGACAGGGTATGGCTATGGCTACACCTTC
TRBD1 | TRBJ1-5 | 15 | once | TRBV15 | CATSRGQGSAEPQHF | TGTGCCACCAGCAGAGGACAGGGGTCGGCAGAGCCCCAGCATTTT
NA | TRBJ1-1 | 11 | NA | TRBV25-1 | CASSADTEAFF | TGTGCCAGCAGTGCCGACACTGAAGCTTTCTTT
NA | TRBJ2-5 | 15 | few | TRBV19 | CASSIPAEGTGAQYF | TGTGCCAGTAGTATCCCCGCGGAGGGAACCGGGGCCCAGTACTTC